The 32 T cell receptor beta chains presented below share a single source sample, sequenced in a study of PD-L1 blockade in urothelial cancer. The repertoire was sequenced with immunoSEQ multiplex PCR; TCRdb's copy has only in-frame clones and lacks some. The sample holds fewer than 85,000 clones; roughly 86% are singletons and the top ten take approximately 10%. Time point in this sample: peripheral blood 6 weeks after treatment start. Source: PBMCs, taken around atezolizumab (anti-PD-L1) treatment. These receptor sequences come from a man in his fifties or sixties with urothelial cancer.

The chain links TRBV5-4 to TRBJ2-3, with D perhaps TRBD2 (5 bases). Germline V gives CDR1 SGHNT, CDR2 YYREEE (reference sequence). V lost 5 bases, J lost 5 bases, and 18 bases lay in between. This CDR3 has 15 amino acids. In DNA form, the CDR3 reads TGTGCCAGCAGGGGGTTTGGGGAGAGGATAGATACGCAGTATTTT. Amino acids: CASRGFGERIDTQYF. The whole variable domain, remainder taken from reference TRBV5-4 and TRBJ2-3, is ETGVTQSPTHLIKTRGQQVTLRCSSQSGHNTVSWYQQALGQGPQFIFQYYREEENGRGNFPPRFSGLQFPNYSSELNVNALELDDSALYLCASRGFGERIDTQYFGPGTRLTVL.

The V call is TRBV27, the J call TRBJ1-4; TRBD1 might be the D (6 bases). With 4 bases removed from V and 2 bases from J, the gap between germline ends came to 20 bases. The CDR3 covers 18 residues. Looked up from germline, CDR1 is MNHEY and CDR2 is SMNVEV (reference sequence). The CDR3 DNA is TGTGCCAGCAGTTCATTGCTTTTAATGGGGGCGACTAATGAAAAACTGTTTTTT. Protein: CASSSLLLMGATNEKLFF.

This sequence joins TRBV4-1 and TRBJ2-3; 9 nucleotides agree with TRBD1. Germline CDR1 MGHRA, CDR2 YSYEKL. CDR3 length equals 13 residues. Trimming cost V 9 bases and J 6 bases; bases outside gene matches: 7. Written as DNA, the CDR3 is TGCGCCAGTACCGGGACAGGGAGGGATACGCAGTATTTT. Translating gives CASTGTGRDTQYF.

The J gene is TRBJ2-3, the V gene TRBV6-6; 9 nucleotides match TRBD1. V shed 6 bases, J shed 3 bases, and the junction held 7 bases outside the gene matches. This CDR3 is 15 amino acids long. Germline lookup yields CDR1 MNHNY and CDR2 SVGAGI (reference sequence). The CDR3, as DNA: TGTGCCAGCAGGCGGACAGGGGAGGATACAGATACGCAGTATTTT. Its protein product is CASRRTGEDTDTQYF.

The V gene is TRBV7-8, the J gene TRBJ1-2, with a possible D match to TRBD1 (6 bases). This CDR3 has 15 residues. V gave up 1 base and J gave up 4 bases, with 13 bases separating them. Germline V gene lookup returns CDR1 SGHVS and CDR2 FQNEAQ. This CDR3 is CASSLVLGASYGYTF. The CDR3 nucleotides are TGTGCCAGCAGCTTAGTCTTGGGGGCGAGCTATGGCTACACCTTC.

The chain uses TRBV7-3 and TRBJ1-2; D gene unclear. V lost 4 bases and J lost 3, with 12 bases in between. The germline gives CDR1 SGHTA, CDR2 FQGTGA. The CDR3 consists of 14 residues. DNA for the CDR3: TGTGCCAGCAGCTCCCGGTCTGCTCACTATGGCTACACCTTC. As protein: CASSSRSAHYGYTF.

This sequence joins TRBV5-6 and TRBJ2-3; TRBD2 aligns across 7 bases. Germline trimming cut 2 bases from V and 2 bases from J; bases unmatched to any gene: 5. The CDR3 sequence is 15 residues long. The germline CDR1 and CDR2 sequences are SGHDT and YYEEEE. The CDR3 sequence: CASSFRGLFTDTQYF. The CDR3 nucleotides are TGTGCCAGCAGCTTTAGGGGACTATTCACAGATACGCAGTATTTT.

This chain joins TRBV5-4 and TRBJ1-2; TRBD1 agrees at 9 bases. Per the germline V gene, CDR1 is SGHNT and CDR2 is YYREEE (reference sequence). The trim removed 4 bases at V and 3 bases at J, leaving 7 bases unmatched. There are 15 residues in the CDR3. As DNA, the CDR3 is TGTGCCAGCAGCATGGGGGACAGGGTGTACTATGGCTACACCTTC. This encodes CASSMGDRVYYGYTF.

The chain employs TRBV14 and TRBJ2-3, with TRBD1 identical over 9 bases. This CDR3 comprises 16 residues. CDR1 is SGHDN, CDR2 FVKESK, per germline. The V and J ends lost 2 bases and 4 bases, in that order; junction bases with no gene match: 7. CDR3 region: CASSQPGTGTADTQYF. The DNA of the CDR3 is TGTGCCAGCAGCCAACCCGGGACAGGGACGGCAGATACGCAGTATTTT.

The chain couples TRBV9 to TRBJ2-1; the match to TRBD2 covers 9 bases. The CDR3 extends over 16 amino acids. Unmatched junction bases numbered 3, after V lost 1 base and J lost 1 base. Per germline, CDR1 SGDLS and CDR2 YYNGEE. CDR3 amino acids: CASSVTAGGSYNEQFF. CDR3 nucleotides: TGTGCCAGCAGCGTAACAGCGGGAGGTTCCTACAATGAGCAGTTCTTC.

The chain couples TRBV9 to TRBJ2-7; D is possibly TRBD2 (6 bases). The CDR3 totals 19 residues. CDR1 is SGDLS, CDR2 YYNGEE, per germline. V was shortened by 5 bases and J by 6 bases, with 33 bases between the two germline ends. This CDR3 is CASSDSEGGPLPFLSEQYF. DNA of the CDR3: TGTGCCAGCAGTGACTCTGAGGGAGGCCCCCTTCCGTTCCTTAGCGAGCAGTACTTC.

The V and J genes are TRBV28 and TRBJ2-7, with a weak D call TRBD2 (6 bases). Trimming took 5 bases from V and 2 from J, leaving 19 bases between them. This CDR3 has 16 amino acids. Germline lookup yields CDR1 MDHEN and CDR2 SYDVKM. In DNA form, the CDR3 reads TGTGCCAGCAGTCTACCGCGGGGCTCCGGTCCCTACGAGCAGTACTTC. Amino acids: CASSLPRGSGPYEQYF.

This chain links TRBV9 with TRBJ1-2; TRBD1 might be the D (5 bases). The V and J ends lost 0 bases and 4 bases respectively, with 10 bases between them. The CDR3 is 14 residues long. Germline-derived CDR1 and CDR2 are SGDLS and YYNGEE. The CDR3 loop is CASSVGSGPYGYTF. CDR3 DNA: TGTGCCAGCAGCGTAGGCTCAGGGCCCTATGGCTACACCTTC.

This chain connects TRBV27 to TRBJ1-6, with 9 bases aligning to TRBD1. The CDR3 sequence is 14 residues long. Germline CDR1 reads MNHEY; CDR2 reads SMNVEV (reference sequence). With V trimmed by 2 bases and J by 11 bases, 4 bases remained unmatched. DNA of the CDR3: TGTGCCAGCAGTTTAGGGACAGGGAGTCCACCCCTCCACTTT. Translation: CASSLGTGSPPLHF.

This sequence joins TRBV15 and TRBJ1-3, with D possibly matching TRBD1 (6 bases). Germline values: CDR1 LNHNV, CDR2 YYDKDF (reference sequence). V lost 0 bases and J lost 0, with 12 bases in between. The CDR3 is made up of 17 amino acids. The CDR3 loop reads CATSRDPNRASGNTIYF. As DNA, the CDR3 is TGTGCCACCAGCAGAGACCCGAACAGGGCCTCTGGAAACACCATATATTTT.

V gene TRBV27 combines with J gene TRBJ1-1, with D perhaps matching TRBD1 (5 bases). V lost 10 bases, J lost 5 bases, and 26 bases lay in between. The CDR3 covers 16 residues. Per germline, CDR1 MNHEY and CDR2 SMNVEV (reference sequence). DNA for the CDR3: TGTGCCACCGCCTCAGGCTTTGGGCGGGGGGGAACTGAAGCTTTCTTT. Its protein product is CATASGFGRGGTEAFF.

The rearrangement joins TRBV10-3 to TRBJ2-3, with 11 bases lining up with TRBD2. V shed 8 bases, J shed 2 bases, and the junction held 9 bases outside the gene matches. CDR3 length equals 16 residues. Germline values: CDR1 ENHRY, CDR2 SYGVKD. The CDR3 reads CAIGKLAGGPTDTQYF. CDR3 nucleotides: TGTGCCATCGGTAAGCTAGCGGGAGGACCCACAGATACGCAGTATTTT.

The chain is built from TRBV7-6 and TRBJ2-7, with D possibly matching TRBD1 (6 bases). The CDR3 is 17 amino acids. The V and J ends lost 0 bases and 4 bases respectively, with 19 bases between them. The germline V gene has CDR1 SGHVS and CDR2 FNYEAQ. The CDR3 bases are TGTGCCAGCAGCTTAGCTCTGGGGTCCAGGGGACAATACGAGCAGTACTTC. Its translation: CASSLALGSRGQYEQYF.

This clone was counted a few times. This chain connects TRBV9 to TRBJ2-5; D unclear. This CDR3 contains 13 residues. V was trimmed by 3 bases and J by 5 bases, leaving 11 bases between them. The germline CDR1 and CDR2 sequences are SGDLS and YYNGEE. CDR3 bases: TGTGCCAGCAGCGCACCGGGTATGGAGACCCAGTACTTC. This gives the protein CASSAPGMETQYF. Complete variable domain (other parts from reference TRBV9 and TRBJ2-5): DSGVTQTPKHLITATGQRVTLRCSPRSGDLSVYWYQQSLDQGLQFLIQYYNGEERAKGNILERFSAQQFPDLHSELNLSSLELGDSALYFCASSAPGMETQYFGPGTRLLVL.

DNA for the CDR3: TGTGCCGCGGGCGGACAGGGAGATGAAAAACTGTTTTTT. Encoded protein: CAAGGQGDEKLFF. The chain has TRBV10-3 and TRBJ1-4; 8 bases fit TRBD1. This CDR3 has 13 residues. Trimming took 11 bases from V and 6 from J; bases not matched to a gene: 8. The germline CDR1 and CDR2 sequences are ENHRY and SYGVKD.

This rearrangement joins TRBV4-1 to TRBJ2-3, with 8 bases fitting TRBD2. The ends lost 2 bases at V and 2 bases at J; junction bases unmatched: 9. The germline V gene encodes CDR1 MGHRA and CDR2 YSYEKL. The CDR3 consists of 17 residues. CDR3 in DNA: TGCGCCAGCAGCCAAAGCCCTACTAGCGGCAACACAGATACGCAGTATTTT. Protein sequence: CASSQSPTSGNTDTQYF.

The chain couples TRBV18 to TRBJ1-1, with 10 positions matching TRBD1. The trim removed 5 bases at V and 6 bases at J, leaving 12 bases unmatched. The CDR3 has 16 amino acids. CDR1 is KGHSH and CDR2 is LQKENI in the germline V gene. Here the CDR3 DNA reads TGTGCCAGCTCAGAAAACCTGGGACAGGGGCGTGCTGAAGCTTTCTTT. Amino acids: CASSENLGQGRAEAFF.

The V and J genes are TRBV29-1 and TRBJ2-7; the D gene is possibly TRBD1 (6 bases). V dropped 7 bases and J dropped 1 base, with 11 bases sitting between them. This CDR3 is built from 12 residues. CDR1 is SQVTM and CDR2 is ANQGSEA in the germline V gene. The CDR3 here is CSASDSSYEQYF. The CDR3 region has the DNA TGCAGCGCTTCGGACAGTTCCTACGAGCAGTACTTC.

V gene TRBV5-4 combines with J gene TRBJ2-2; D call uncertain. Germline V gene lookup returns CDR1 SGHNT and CDR2 YYREEE (reference sequence). The germline V and J ends were trimmed by 0 bases and 0 bases, with 9 bases remaining between them. The CDR3 runs to 16 residues. CDR3 bases: TGTGCCAGCAGCTTGGTCGTCAGAACGAACACCGGGGAGCTGTTTTTT. Encoded protein: CASSLVVRTNTGELFF.

V usage is TRBV9 and J usage is TRBJ2-3; no definite D call. The CDR3 covers 14 residues. Trimming took off 0 bases at V and 1 base at J, with 6 bases between the two ends. Germline CDR1 is SGDLS and CDR2 is YYNGEE. The CDR3 protein is CASSVGSGTDTQYF. CDR3 sequence (DNA): TGTGCCAGCAGCGTAGGGAGCGGCACAGATACGCAGTATTTT.

The rearrangement joins TRBV7-2 to TRBJ2-5, with D possibly being TRBD2 (5 bases). The germline CDR1 and CDR2 sequences are SGHTA and FQGNSA. The CDR3 covers 17 residues. Trimming took off 1 base at V and 0 bases at J, with 15 bases between the two ends. Written as DNA, the CDR3 is TGTGCCAGCAGCTTAGAGTTACCGGGAAACTACCAAGAGACCCAGTACTTC. Translated, it gives CASSLELPGNYQETQYF.

V is TRBV7-2 and J is TRBJ1-2, with D maybe TRBD1 (6 bases). Germline V gene data show CDR1 as SGHTA and CDR2 as FQGNSA. With 1 base removed from V and 8 bases from J, the gap between germline ends came to 14 bases. This CDR3 is built from 14 residues. The CDR3 bases are TGTGCCAGCAGCTTAGATGGGGGAGGGGGAGGCTACACCTTC. This codes for CASSLDGGGGGYTF.

V usage is TRBV7-6 and J usage is TRBJ2-5; weak D call: TRBD1 (6 bases). The germline V and J ends were trimmed by 5 bases and 6 bases, with 16 bases remaining between them. Germline lookup yields CDR1 SGHVS and CDR2 FNYEAQ. The length of the CDR3 is 14 residues. CDR3 loop: CASSPFSRGQTQYF. The DNA for the CDR3 is TGTGCCAGCAGCCCCTTCTCCAGGGGCCAGACCCAGTACTTC.

This chain connects TRBV2 to TRBJ2-1; the D gene is possibly TRBD1 (6 bases). The germline V gene encodes CDR1 SNHLY and CDR2 FYNNEI. Between the trimmed V and J ends, which lost 4 bases and 9 bases, there was a span of 22 bases. The CDR3 spans 16 residues. This CDR3 reads CASSVTPGDAGGEQFF. CDR3 bases: TGTGCCAGCAGTGTTACGCCAGGGGACGCCGGCGGTGAGCAGTTCTTC.

V and J are TRBV1 and TRBJ2-5; TRBD1 is the table's D call, not checked against the DNA. TRBV1 counts as a pseudogene. The CDR3 is made up of 15 amino acids. CDR3 in amino acids: CTSSQDRDTRETQYF. For the CDR3, the DNA is TGCACCAGCAGCCAAGATAGGGACACCCGAGAGACCCAGTACTTC.

The gene calls are TRBV5-4 and TRBJ2-7; TRBD1 matches at 8 bases. Germline V lookup: CDR1 SGHNT, CDR2 YYREEE (reference sequence). V lost 3 bases, J lost 2 bases, and 13 bases stayed unmatched. The CDR3 has 17 residues. The CDR3 DNA sequence: TGTGCCAGCAGCTCCGAGAGACGACAGGGGCGAACCTACGAGCAGTACTTC. Translated: CASSSERRQGRTYEQYF.

The genes are TRBV6-5 and TRBJ1-2; 7 bases match TRBD1. Per germline, CDR1 MNHEY and CDR2 SVGAGI. The V gene end was trimmed by 2 bases and the J gene end by 3 bases; junction bases not matched to a gene: 6. The CDR3 length is 15 residues. This CDR3 reads CASSYEQGGDYGYTF. DNA of the CDR3: TGTGCCAGCAGTTACGAGCAGGGGGGAGACTATGGCTACACCTTC.